This T cell receptor (beta chain) was identified in a study of blood T cells in healthy people across ages (dated by TCRdb to 2013 to 2016). Regarding the complete study: In model experiments, roughly one uniquely barcoded TCR beta cDNA molecule per two T cells was captured by template switching. To avoid experimental bias, donors of different ages were distributed randomly across sequencing lanes. The study analyzed two additional independent replicas of 1 million unique cDNA reads from the same blood draw for two donors, one aged 18 to 30 and one aged 80 or older. Age-related changes in TCR beta repertoire diversity were measured in the study by deep sequencing normalized with unique cDNA molecular identifiers. The donors were split into four age groups: young (average 16 years), middle-aged (39), aged (approximately 60) and long-lived (roughly 88). The study at large found these results: Since profiling was done on bulk unsorted PBMCs, naive and antigen-experienced compartments could not be conclusively compared. The CMV infection status of donors was not known, potentially confounding age-related changes in expanded clonotypes. As age increased, observed TCR beta diversity per million T cells dropped in a roughly linear way, and a significant reduction was already evident by age around 41. Compared with the aged group, more naive CD4+ T cells, fewer expanded clones and increased TCR diversity were shown by the long-lived group, suggesting age selection. A strong correlation was found between observed TCR beta diversity and the percentage of naive T cells measured by flow cytometry. Estimates of total diversity based on one million sequenced T cells were considered lower bounds and underestimates.

Library preparation was by 5' RACE. Instrument on record: Illumina HiSeq 2500. A second 7 to 11 cycle PCR used a sample-barcoded 5' primer and a J-beta primer mix. A unique molecular identifier was introduced onto each TCR beta cDNA molecule by a template-switch 5' adaptor carrying 12 random nucleotides. Each sample yielded at least 2.5 million CDR3-containing paired-end reads. The Mint cDNA synthesis kit, primed by a TRBC-specific oligonucleotide, was used to synthesize first-strand cDNA from all RNA. After uracil-DNA glycosylase treatment, a first 18-cycle PCR used universal primers M1SS and BC2_uni_R on all cDNA. Regarding the original processing steps: Normalization of each sample was performed by random selection of 1 million high-quality reads, each carrying a distinct molecular identifier. Reads sharing molecular identifiers were discarded rather than binned into consensus sequences. MiTCR, set to a Q25 quality threshold and the strictest error-elimination algorithm, was used for CDR3 identification, clonotype clustering and error correction. A nonparametric unseen species model with Euler transformation was used to estimate a lower bound on total TCR beta diversity. TCRdb ran its own pipeline on the public reads, namely fastp trimming at Q25 and MiXCR clone calling, and kept in-frame beta chains. Every entry covers one CDR3 protein and lists the most common genes and DNA from its rows. V and J calls and clone size were set by TCRdb, not the authors. In all, the sample holds over 950,000 distinct CDR3 sequences, and roughly 50% of those were seen once. The leading ten clones occupy roughly 23% of the sample.

After removal of 3 bases from V and 6 bases from J, the junction retains 5 bases not matched to a gene. Per the germline V gene (reference sequence), MNHEY is the CDR1 and SMNVEV is the CDR2. The CDR3 goes from the cysteine to the phenylalanine over 14 residues. Just CDR3 DNA is preserved here, 42 bases in frame from base 1. Donors were 30 to 45 systemically healthy Caucasian individuals from Russia aged roughly 6 to 95 years. Each donor gave ten milliliters of peripheral blood, drawn into EDTA-treated Vacutainer tubes. Ficoll-Paque density-gradient centrifugation was used to isolate PBMCs, with at least 6 million obtained per sample. Total RNA was extracted from PBMCs with Trizol reagent, with at least 5 micrograms obtained per sample. The percentages of naive CD45RAhigh/CD27high T cells were determined by flow cytometry on a PBMC aliquot from every donor. This clonotype appeared a few times. Its target antigen remains unknown. It has no much larger one-base neighbor in the sample; base qualities were not kept.

The specimen sequenced was blood. The rearranged segments are TRBV27 and TRBJ2-1, with 7 central nucleotides matching TRBD1. The receptor was isolated from a woman aged 55-69 years in good health. The sequenced DNA: TGTGCCAGCAGTTTGGGGACAGCTCCCAATGAGCAGTTCTTC. This codes for CASSLGTAPNEQFF.